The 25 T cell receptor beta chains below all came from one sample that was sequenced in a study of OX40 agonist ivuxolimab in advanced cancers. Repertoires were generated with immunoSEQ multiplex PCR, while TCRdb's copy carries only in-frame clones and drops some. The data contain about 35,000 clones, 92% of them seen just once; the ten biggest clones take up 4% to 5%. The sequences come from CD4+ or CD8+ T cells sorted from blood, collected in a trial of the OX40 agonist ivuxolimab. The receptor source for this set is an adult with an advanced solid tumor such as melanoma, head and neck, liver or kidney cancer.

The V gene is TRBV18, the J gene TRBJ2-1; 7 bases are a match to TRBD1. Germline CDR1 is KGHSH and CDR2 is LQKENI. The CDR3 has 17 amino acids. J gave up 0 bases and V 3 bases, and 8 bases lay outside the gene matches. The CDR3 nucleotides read TGTGCCAGCTCACCGACTTCGACAGGGAACTCCTACAATGAGCAGTTCTTC. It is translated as CASSPTSTGNSYNEQFF.

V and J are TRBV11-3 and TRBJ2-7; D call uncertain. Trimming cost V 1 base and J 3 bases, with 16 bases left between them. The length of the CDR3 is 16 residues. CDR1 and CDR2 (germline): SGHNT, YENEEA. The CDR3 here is CASSLVRRLTYYEQYF. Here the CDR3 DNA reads TGTGCCAGCAGCTTAGTCAGGCGGCTTACGTACTACGAGCAGTACTTC.

The CDR3 protein is CASSPKSQGSGNTIYF. In DNA, the CDR3 is TGTGCCAGCAGCCCCAAATCCCAGGGCTCTGGAAACACCATATATTTT. This rearrangement joins TRBV7-2 to TRBJ1-3, with TRBD1 as a possible D gene (5 bases). With 5 bases removed from V and 0 bases from J, the gap between germline ends came to 14 bases. Germline V lookup: CDR1 SGHTA, CDR2 FQGNSA. This CDR3 comprises 16 residues.

The CDR3 coding sequence is TGTGCCAGCAGCCTCGGGACAGCCGAGTACGAGCAGTACTTC. This codes for CASSLGTAEYEQYF. The chain links TRBV7-2 to TRBJ2-7; 7 bases map to TRBD1. The CDR3 spans 14 residues. Germline lookup yields CDR1 SGHTA and CDR2 FQGNSA. The junction had 8 bases not matched to a gene; V was cut back by 5 bases and J by 4 bases.

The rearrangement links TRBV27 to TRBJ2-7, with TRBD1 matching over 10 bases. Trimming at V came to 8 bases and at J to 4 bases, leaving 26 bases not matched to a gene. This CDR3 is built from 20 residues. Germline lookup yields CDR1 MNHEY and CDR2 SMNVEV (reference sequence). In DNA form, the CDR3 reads TGTGCCAGCCGTGATTTTCGGACGGTTGGGACAGGGGTAATCAGTTACGAGCAGTACTTC. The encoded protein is CASRDFRTVGTGVISYEQYF.

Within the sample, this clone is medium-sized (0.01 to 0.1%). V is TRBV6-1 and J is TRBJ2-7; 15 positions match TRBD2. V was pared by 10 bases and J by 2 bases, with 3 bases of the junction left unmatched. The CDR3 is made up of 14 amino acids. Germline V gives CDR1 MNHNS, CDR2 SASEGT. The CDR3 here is CATGLAGGTYEQYF. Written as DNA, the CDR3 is TGTGCCACGGGACTAGCGGGAGGTACCTACGAGCAGTACTTC.

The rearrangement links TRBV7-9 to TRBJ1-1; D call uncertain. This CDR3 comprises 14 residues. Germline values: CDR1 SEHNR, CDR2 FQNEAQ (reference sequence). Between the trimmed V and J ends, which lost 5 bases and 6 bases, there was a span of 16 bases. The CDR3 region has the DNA TGTGCCAGCAGCGGTAGGAGGGAGGACGCTGAAGCTTTCTTT. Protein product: CASSGRREDAEAFF.

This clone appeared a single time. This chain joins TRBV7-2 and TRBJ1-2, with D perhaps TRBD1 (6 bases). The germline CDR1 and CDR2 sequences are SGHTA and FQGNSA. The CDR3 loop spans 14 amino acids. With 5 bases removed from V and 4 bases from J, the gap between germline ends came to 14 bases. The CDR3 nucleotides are TGTGCCAGCAGCCGACCGGACAGCTCCTATGGCTACACCTTC. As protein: CASSRPDSSYGYTF.

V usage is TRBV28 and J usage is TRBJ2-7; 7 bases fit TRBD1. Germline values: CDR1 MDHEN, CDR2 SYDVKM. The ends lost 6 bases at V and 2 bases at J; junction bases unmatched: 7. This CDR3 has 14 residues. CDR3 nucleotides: TGTGCCAGCAGGCAGACAGGGCCGACCTACGAGCAGTACTTC. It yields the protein CASRQTGPTYEQYF.

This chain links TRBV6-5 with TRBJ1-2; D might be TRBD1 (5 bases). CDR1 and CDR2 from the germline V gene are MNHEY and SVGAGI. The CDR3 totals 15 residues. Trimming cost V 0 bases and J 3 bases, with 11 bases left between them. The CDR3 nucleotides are TGTGCCAGCAGTTACTCGTACAGGAAGGACTATGGCTACACCTTC. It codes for CASSYSYRKDYGYTF.

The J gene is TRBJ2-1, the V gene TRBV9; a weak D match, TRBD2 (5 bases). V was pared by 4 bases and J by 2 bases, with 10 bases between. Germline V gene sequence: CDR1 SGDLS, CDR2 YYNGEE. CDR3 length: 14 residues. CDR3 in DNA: TGTGCCAGCAGCCCCGGACTGACCTACAATGAGCAGTTCTTC. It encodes CASSPGLTYNEQFF.

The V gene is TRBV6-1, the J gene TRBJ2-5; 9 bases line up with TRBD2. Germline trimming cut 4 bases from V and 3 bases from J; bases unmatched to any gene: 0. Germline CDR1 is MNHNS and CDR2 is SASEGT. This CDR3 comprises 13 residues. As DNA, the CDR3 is TGTGCCAGCAGTGGGACTAGCGAAGAGACCCAGTACTTC. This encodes CASSGTSEETQYF.

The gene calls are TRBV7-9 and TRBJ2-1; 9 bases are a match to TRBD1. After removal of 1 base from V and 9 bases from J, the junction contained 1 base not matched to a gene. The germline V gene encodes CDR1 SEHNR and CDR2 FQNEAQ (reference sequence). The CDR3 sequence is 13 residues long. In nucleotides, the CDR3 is TGTGCCAGCAGCTTAGGACAGGGGGGTGAGCAGTTCTTC. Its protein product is CASSLGQGGEQFF.

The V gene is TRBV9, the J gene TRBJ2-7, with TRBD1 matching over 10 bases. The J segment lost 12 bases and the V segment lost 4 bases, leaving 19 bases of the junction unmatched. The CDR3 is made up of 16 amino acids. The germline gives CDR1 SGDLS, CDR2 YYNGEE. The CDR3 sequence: CASSPSSGTGVTEVYF. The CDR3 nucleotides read TGTGCCAGCAGCCCCTCCTCCGGGACAGGGGTCACCGAGGTGTACTTC.

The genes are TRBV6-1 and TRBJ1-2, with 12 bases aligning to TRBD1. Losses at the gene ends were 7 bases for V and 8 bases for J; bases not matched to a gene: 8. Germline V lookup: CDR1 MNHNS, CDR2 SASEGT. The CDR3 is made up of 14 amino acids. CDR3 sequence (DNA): TGTGCCAGCACTACTGGGGACAGGGGGCGAGGCTACACCTTC. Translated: CASTTGDRGRGYTF.

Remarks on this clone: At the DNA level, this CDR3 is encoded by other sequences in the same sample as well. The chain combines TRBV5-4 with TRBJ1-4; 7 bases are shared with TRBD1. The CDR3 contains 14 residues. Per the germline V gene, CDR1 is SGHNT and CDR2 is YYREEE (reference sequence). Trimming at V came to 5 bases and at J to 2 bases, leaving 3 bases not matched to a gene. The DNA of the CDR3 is TGTGCCAGCAGTTTACAGGGGACTAATGAAAAACTGTTTTTT. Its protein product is CASSLQGTNEKLFF.

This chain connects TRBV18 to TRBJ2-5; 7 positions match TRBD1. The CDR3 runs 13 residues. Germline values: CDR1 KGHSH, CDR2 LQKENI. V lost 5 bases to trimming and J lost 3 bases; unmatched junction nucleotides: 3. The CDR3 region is CASSKGTEETQYF. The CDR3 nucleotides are TGTGCCAGCTCAAAAGGGACAGAAGAGACCCAGTACTTC.

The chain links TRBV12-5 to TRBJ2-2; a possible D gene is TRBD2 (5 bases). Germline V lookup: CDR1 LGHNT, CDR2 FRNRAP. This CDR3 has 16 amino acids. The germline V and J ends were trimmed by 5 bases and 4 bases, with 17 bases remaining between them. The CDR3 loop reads CASGSPTGLSTGELFF. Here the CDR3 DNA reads TGTGCTAGTGGTAGCCCAACGGGATTGAGCACCGGGGAGCTGTTTTTT.

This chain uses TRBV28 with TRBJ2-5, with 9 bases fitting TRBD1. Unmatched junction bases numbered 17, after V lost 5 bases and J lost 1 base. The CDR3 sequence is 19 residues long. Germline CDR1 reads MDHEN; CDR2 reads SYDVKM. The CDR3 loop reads CASSTSWDRDGFGQETQYF. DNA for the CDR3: TGTGCCAGCAGTACTTCTTGGGACAGGGATGGGTTCGGCCAAGAGACCCAGTACTTC.

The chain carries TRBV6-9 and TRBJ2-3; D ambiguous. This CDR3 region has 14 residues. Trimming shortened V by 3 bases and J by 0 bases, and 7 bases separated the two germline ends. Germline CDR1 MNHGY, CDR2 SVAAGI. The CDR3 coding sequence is TGTGCCAGCAGTTACGGGTCTAGCACAGATACGCAGTATTTT. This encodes CASSYGSSTDTQYF.

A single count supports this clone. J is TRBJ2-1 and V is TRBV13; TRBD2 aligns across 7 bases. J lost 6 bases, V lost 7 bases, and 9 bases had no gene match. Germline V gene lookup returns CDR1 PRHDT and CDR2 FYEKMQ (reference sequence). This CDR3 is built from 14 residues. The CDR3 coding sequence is TGTGCCAGCAAGGTGGCGGGAGTCACCAATGAGCAGTTCTTC. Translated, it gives CASKVAGVTNEQFF.

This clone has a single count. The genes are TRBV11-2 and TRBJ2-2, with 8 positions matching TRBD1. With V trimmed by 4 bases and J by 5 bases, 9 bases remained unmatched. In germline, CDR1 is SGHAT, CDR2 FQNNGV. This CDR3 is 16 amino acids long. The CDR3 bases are TGTGCCAGCAGCTCCCTAGGACAGGGTGGAACCGGGGAGCTGTTTTTT. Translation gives CASSSLGQGGTGELFF.

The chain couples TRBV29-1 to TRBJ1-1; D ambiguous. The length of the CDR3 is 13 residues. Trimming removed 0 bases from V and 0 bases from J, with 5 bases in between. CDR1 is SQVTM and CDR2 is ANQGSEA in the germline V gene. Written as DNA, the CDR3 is TGCAGCGTTGAAGATCCATTGAACACTGAAGCTTTCTTT. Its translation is CSVEDPLNTEAFF.

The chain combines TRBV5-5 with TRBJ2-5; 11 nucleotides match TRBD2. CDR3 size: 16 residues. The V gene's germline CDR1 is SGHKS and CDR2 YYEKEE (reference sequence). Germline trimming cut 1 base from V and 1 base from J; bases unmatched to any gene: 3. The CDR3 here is CASSLLAGGLQETQYF. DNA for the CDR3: TGTGCCAGCAGCTTGCTAGCGGGGGGTCTCCAAGAGACCCAGTACTTC.

The CDR3 loop is CASSLGASGRNEQFF. In DNA, the CDR3 is TGTGCCAGCAGCTTGGGCGCTAGCGGGAGGAATGAGCAGTTCTTC. V usage is TRBV5-4 and J usage is TRBJ2-1; 11 bases align to TRBD2. Germline CDR1 SGHNT, CDR2 YYREEE (reference sequence). This CDR3 is 15 amino acids long. J lost 7 bases, V lost 0 bases, and 3 bases had no gene match.